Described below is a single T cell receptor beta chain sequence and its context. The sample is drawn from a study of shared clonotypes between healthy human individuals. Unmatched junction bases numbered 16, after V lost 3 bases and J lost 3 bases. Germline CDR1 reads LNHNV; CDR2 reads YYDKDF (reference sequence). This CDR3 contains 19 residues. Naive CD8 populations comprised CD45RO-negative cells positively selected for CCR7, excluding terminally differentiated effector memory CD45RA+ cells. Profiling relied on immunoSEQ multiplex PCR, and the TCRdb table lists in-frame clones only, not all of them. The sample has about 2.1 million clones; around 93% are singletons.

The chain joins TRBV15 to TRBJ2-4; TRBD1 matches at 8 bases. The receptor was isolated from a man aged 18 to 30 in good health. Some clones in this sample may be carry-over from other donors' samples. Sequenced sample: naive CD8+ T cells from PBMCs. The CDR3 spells CATSRHADLQGEDKNIQYF. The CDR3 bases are TGTGCCACCAGCAGGCACGCGGACTTACAGGGGGAGGACAAAAACATTCAGTACTTC.